The present TCR beta chain was sequenced within a study of monozygotic twins with inflammatory bowel disease. Reanalyzing the 5' RACE reads, TCRdb keeps one entry per CDR3 protein, without DNA. This listing includes about 440,000 distinct CDR3 sequences. This CDR3 spans 15 amino acids. Germline V gene lookup returns CDR1 SGHVS and CDR2 FQNEAQ. Sequencing was performed on blood. This sequence was found in a human donor with ulcerative colitis or Crohn's disease, or a healthy co-twin of an affected twin (not recorded which). The chain combines TRBV7-8 with TRBJ2-5. The CDR3 reads CASSLALTTSETQYF.